The 29 T cell receptor beta chains below all came from one sample that was sequenced in a study of breast tumors, draining lymph nodes, adjacent tissues. TCRdb recomputed calls from the multiplex PCR reads with MiXCR, one row per CDR3 protein. The table records about 15,000 distinct CDR3 sequences, roughly 52% of them present only once. Sample: tumor-adjacent breast tissue. The origin of the receptors is a female donor with breast cancer. Some clones in this sample may be carry-over from other donors' samples.

By share of the sample, this clonotype is medium-sized. The V and J genes are TRBV11-2 and TRBJ2-3; D remains unclear. V dropped 1 base and J dropped 4 bases, with 6 bases sitting between them. There are 13 residues in the CDR3. Per the germline V gene, CDR1 is SGHAT and CDR2 is FQNNGV. CDR3 nucleotides: TGTGCCAGCAGCTTAGGGGCTCCAGATACGCAGTATTTT. It is translated as CASSLGAPDTQYF.

About this clonotype: Germline is not matched at one junction end, which may reflect a read error. The chain employs TRBV6-5 and TRBJ1-3; D possibly corresponds to TRBD1 (5 bases). Germline V gene data show CDR1 as MNHEY and CDR2 as SVGAGI. This CDR3 contains 13 residues. The DNA of the CDR3 is TGTGCCAGCAACCAGGGCCCCGGAAACACCGTATATTTT. Translating it yields CASNQGPGNTVYF.

The genes are TRBV12-3 or TRBV12-4 and TRBJ1-5; D not certain. Trimming removed 3 bases at V and 6 bases at J, with 6 bases between. The CDR3 is made up of 12 amino acids. CDR3 region: CASSLGTQPQHF. In DNA form, the CDR3 reads TGTGCCAGCAGTTTGGGAACTCAGCCCCAGCATTTT.

This clonotype was picked up many times. The chain carries TRBV4-3 and TRBJ2-3, with D uncertain. Per the germline V gene, CDR1 is LGHNA and CDR2 is YSLEER. The germline V and J ends were trimmed by 2 bases and 1 base, with 10 bases remaining between them. This CDR3 has 15 residues. Here the CDR3 reads CASSQQYLGTDTQYF. Here the CDR3 DNA reads TGCGCCAGCAGCCAACAATACTTGGGCACAGATACGCAGTATTTT.

The rearrangement uses TRBV5-6 and TRBJ2-5, with D hard to call. The length of the CDR3 is 11 residues. Germline assignment: CDR1 SGHDT and CDR2 YYEEEE. The germline V and J ends were trimmed by 0 bases and 5 bases, with 2 bases remaining between them. The CDR3 sequence: CASSLDETQYF. The CDR3 DNA sequence: TGTGCCAGCAGCTTGGATGAGACCCAGTACTTC.

This clonotype was seen ten or more times. This chain connects TRBV4-1 to TRBJ2-2, with 14 bases matching TRBD2. The germline CDR1 and CDR2 sequences are MGHRA and YSYEKL. The CDR3 totals 18 residues. V lost 1 base, J lost 5 bases, and 6 bases stayed unmatched. The CDR3 sequence: CASSQAGLAGVGTGELFF. In DNA, the CDR3 is TGCGCCAGCAGCCAAGCGGGACTAGCGGGAGTAGGAACCGGGGAGCTGTTTTTT.

The chain employs TRBV2 and TRBJ1-1, with D possibly matching TRBD1 (5 bases). Germline CDR1 SNHLY, CDR2 FYNNEI. Trimming took off 7 bases at V and 5 bases at J, with 8 bases between the two ends. This CDR3 contains 11 residues. CDR3 DNA sequence: TGTGCCAGCATTGCAGGGACTGAAGCTTTCTTT. It specifies CASIAGTEAFF.

The gene calls are TRBV2 and TRBJ1-2; D unclear. Germline V gene data show CDR1 as SNHLY and CDR2 as FYNNEI. This CDR3 comprises 11 residues. V was trimmed by 7 bases and J by 0 bases, leaving 3 bases between them. Here the CDR3 DNA reads TGTGCCAGCACCCCTAACTATGGCTACACCTTC. Translated: CASTPNYGYTF.

This clonotype was observed at least ten times. The CDR3 spells CASSPEGANVLTF. CDR3 sequence (DNA): TGTGCCAGCTCACCTGAAGGGGCCAACGTCCTGACTTTC. V is TRBV18 and J is TRBJ2-6; no reliable D call. Trimming took 3 bases from V and 4 from J, leaving 4 bases between them. Germline CDR1 is KGHSH and CDR2 is LQKENI. The CDR3 runs 13 residues.

The sample holds many counts of this clonotype. A much larger clone lies a single base off, so this may be a read error. V usage is TRBV4-1 and J usage is TRBJ2-7; 11 bases line up with TRBD1. There are 15 residues in the CDR3. Germline V lookup: CDR1 MGHRA, CDR2 YSYEKL. CDR3 sequence reads: CASNQELGTGGEQYF. CDR3 nucleotides: TGCGCCAGCAACCAAGAGTTAGGGACAGGGGGGGAGCAGTACTTC.

Concerning this clonotype itself: A read error may produce the germline difference seen at one junction end. The CDR3 spells CASSLLAGGPAEQPF. In DNA, the CDR3 is TGTGCCAGCAGCCTCCTAGCGGGGGGGCCAGCTGAGCAGCCCTTC. V usage is TRBV7-6 and J usage is TRBJ2-1, with 12 bases lining up with TRBD2. The length of the CDR3 is 15 residues. Germline loops: CDR1 SGHVS, CDR2 FNYEAQ.

Comments on this clonotype: At one end the junction does not follow the germline gene, possibly because of a read error. The chain carries TRBV12-3 or TRBV12-4 and TRBJ2-3; 10 nucleotides agree with TRBD2. This CDR3 comprises 14 residues. CDR3 DNA sequence: TGTACCAGCAGTTCGGGACTAGCGAACAATGAGCAGTATTTT. Translation gives CTSSSGLANNEQYF.

The chain has TRBV20-1 and TRBJ1-6; 7 bases match TRBD1. This CDR3 spans 12 amino acids. Germline assignment: CDR1 DFQATT and CDR2 SNEGSKA (reference sequence). The ends lost 6 bases at V and 12 bases at J; junction bases unmatched: 8. The DNA for the CDR3 is TGCAGTGCCTCAGGGGGACCTGAACCCCTCCACTTT. Protein: CSASGGPEPLHF.

There are many counts of this clonotype. The chain links TRBV6-2 or TRBV6-3 to TRBJ2-7; tentative D call: TRBD2 (6 bases). Per the germline V gene, CDR1 is MNHEY and CDR2 is SVGEGT. The CDR3 totals 13 residues. Deletions cut 2 bases from V and 6 bases from J, with 11 bases between. This CDR3 is CASSYDIGSEQYF. As DNA, the CDR3 is TGTGCCAGCAGTTACGACATCGGGAGCGAGCAGTACTTC.

By share, this clonotype ranks as medium-sized. V usage is TRBV7-4 and J usage is TRBJ1-3; 7 bases line up with TRBD1. The junction had 8 bases not matched to a gene; V was cut back by 3 bases and J by 0 bases. From germline, CDR1 is SGHVT and CDR2 SQSDAQ. This CDR3 is built from 17 residues. CDR3 bases: TGTGCCAGCAGCTTTGGACAGGCAGGACTCTCTGGAAACACCATATATTTT. Residues: CASSFGQAGLSGNTIYF.

V usage is TRBV10-3 and J usage is TRBJ2-1; 11 nucleotides match TRBD2. The CDR3 runs 16 residues. CDR1 and CDR2 (germline): ENHRY, SYGVKD. Trimming removed 6 bases from V and 1 base from J; junction bases left unmatched: 5. The CDR3 sequence: CAIRGLAGRSYNEQFF. The CDR3 DNA reads as TGTGCCATCAGAGGACTAGCGGGCAGATCCTACAATGAGCAGTTCTTC.

The J gene is TRBJ2-1, the V gene TRBV12-3 or TRBV12-4; 8 nucleotides line up with TRBD2. The CDR3 runs to 14 residues. V trimming: 6 bases; J trimming: 7 bases; junction bases outside the gene matches: 8. CDR3: CASSRGLAWNEQFF. The DNA for the CDR3 is TGTGCCAGCAGCCGTGGACTAGCATGGAATGAGCAGTTCTTC.

The chain recombines TRBV10-3 with TRBJ2-1; 9 nucleotides match TRBD2. The germline gives CDR1 ENHRY, CDR2 SYGVKD. V lost 4 bases to trimming and J lost 6 bases; unmatched junction nucleotides: 4. This CDR3 has 14 residues. As DNA, the CDR3 is TGTGCCATCAGTGGGGGACTAGCAGCCAATGAGCAGTTCTTC. Translation gives CAISGGLAANEQFF.

Within the sample, this clonotype is medium-sized. The chain combines TRBV10-3 with TRBJ1-6; 9 bases fit TRBD1. The CDR3 has 13 residues. Trimming cost V 4 bases and J 8 bases; bases outside gene matches: 0. Germline loops: CDR1 ENHRY, CDR2 SYGVKD. Here the CDR3 DNA reads TGTGCCATCAGTGGACAGGGGGATTCACCCCTCCACTTT. Amino acid sequence: CAISGQGDSPLHF.

The J gene is TRBJ2-6, the V gene TRBV19; D uncertain. Between the trimmed V and J ends, which lost 3 bases and 9 bases, there was a span of 15 bases. Germline loops: CDR1 LNHDA, CDR2 SQIVND (reference sequence). The CDR3 covers 15 residues. The CDR3 coding sequence is TGTGCCAGTAGTATCGTGTCCCAGTTGGGCAACGTCCTGACTTTC. This gives the protein CASSIVSQLGNVLTF.

This clonotype has at least ten counts. This chain joins TRBV10-1 and TRBJ1-1, with D hard to call. V lost 2 bases and J lost 1, with 8 bases in between. The CDR3 has 14 residues. CDR1 and CDR2 from the germline V gene are WNHNN and SYGVQD (reference sequence). Here the CDR3 DNA reads TGCGCCAGCAGTGAGAATCCCAGGAACACTGAAGCTTTCTTT. Its translation: CASSENPRNTEAFF.

The chain has TRBV2 and TRBJ1-6; D is unclear. The CDR3 runs 11 residues. V was pared by 6 bases and J by 13 bases, with 10 bases between. The germline CDR1 and CDR2 sequences are SNHLY and FYNNEI. The CDR3 region is CASSRGPPLHF. The DNA for the CDR3 is TGTGCCAGCAGCCGAGGACCTCCCCTCCACTTT.

This clonotype was picked up many times. The chain has TRBV20-1 and TRBJ2-2, with a weak D call TRBD2 (6 bases). The V end lost 1 base, the J end lost 3 bases, and 9 bases lay between the germline ends. Germline loops: CDR1 DFQATT, CDR2 SNEGSKA (reference sequence). This CDR3 has 14 residues. This CDR3 is CSARGDLDTGELFF. The CDR3 region has the DNA TGCAGTGCTAGAGGGGACTTAGACACCGGGGAGCTGTTTTTT.

The genes are TRBV4-1 and TRBJ1-5; D remains unclear. The CDR3 totals 17 residues. With 4 bases removed from V and 0 bases from J, the gap between germline ends came to 16 bases. In germline, CDR1 is MGHRA, CDR2 YSYEKL. CDR3: CASSPPNGELSNQPQHF. The CDR3 nucleotides are TGCGCCAGCAGCCCACCTAATGGGGAGCTTAGCAATCAGCCCCAGCATTTT.

This clonotype was picked up many times. The chain recombines TRBV9 with TRBJ1-6, with a tentative D call TRBD1 (5 bases). The V end was cut by 0 bases, the J end by 6 bases, with 10 bases between. From germline, CDR1 is SGDLS and CDR2 YYNGEE. This CDR3 region has 15 residues. As DNA, the CDR3 is TGTGCCAGCAGCGTAGGGGGCGCCCCTAATTCACCCCTCCACTTT. Encoded protein: CASSVGGAPNSPLHF.

This clonotype has a single count. The V and J genes are TRBV12-5 and TRBJ1-3, with D unresolved. The germline V gene encodes CDR1 LGHNT and CDR2 FRNRAP. The CDR3 runs 14 residues. Trimming removed 1 base from V and 7 bases from J, with 11 bases in between. The CDR3 coding sequence is TGTGCTAGTGGTTTGGGGGTCGATGGGAACACCATATATTTT. This gives the protein CASGLGVDGNTIYF.

Within the sample, this clonotype is medium-sized. The CDR3 bases are TGTGCCAGCAGCCCAGCGGGAGGGTCACAATACGAGCAGTACTTC. This translates into CASSPAGGSQYEQYF. The chain is built from TRBV7-3 and TRBJ2-7; 10 positions agree with TRBD2. The germline V gene has CDR1 SGHTA and CDR2 FQGTGA. The CDR3 extends over 15 amino acids. The trim removed 5 bases at V and 4 bases at J, leaving 8 bases unmatched.

This clonotype was seen repeatedly, ten times or more. At one boundary the junction diverges from the germline segment, which might be a read error. This chain links TRBV6-2 or TRBV6-3 with TRBJ2-7, with D unresolved. The length of the CDR3 is 14 residues. Germline V gives CDR1 MNHEY, CDR2 SVGEGT. The CDR3 coding sequence is TGTGCCAGCAGTCACTCGAGTGGGCTTCGCGAGCAGTACTTC. Translation gives CASSHSSGLREQYF.

This clonotype has only one observation. The chain combines TRBV25-1 with TRBJ1-6; TRBD1 matches 8 bases. CDR1 and CDR2 (germline): MGHDK, SYGVNS. Trimming removed 3 bases from V and 6 bases from J; junction bases left unmatched: 4. This CDR3 spans 15 amino acids. The chain's CDR3 is CASSEAGGGNSPLHF. CDR3 in DNA: TGTGCCAGCAGTGAGGCAGGGGGCGGTAATTCACCCCTCCACTTT.